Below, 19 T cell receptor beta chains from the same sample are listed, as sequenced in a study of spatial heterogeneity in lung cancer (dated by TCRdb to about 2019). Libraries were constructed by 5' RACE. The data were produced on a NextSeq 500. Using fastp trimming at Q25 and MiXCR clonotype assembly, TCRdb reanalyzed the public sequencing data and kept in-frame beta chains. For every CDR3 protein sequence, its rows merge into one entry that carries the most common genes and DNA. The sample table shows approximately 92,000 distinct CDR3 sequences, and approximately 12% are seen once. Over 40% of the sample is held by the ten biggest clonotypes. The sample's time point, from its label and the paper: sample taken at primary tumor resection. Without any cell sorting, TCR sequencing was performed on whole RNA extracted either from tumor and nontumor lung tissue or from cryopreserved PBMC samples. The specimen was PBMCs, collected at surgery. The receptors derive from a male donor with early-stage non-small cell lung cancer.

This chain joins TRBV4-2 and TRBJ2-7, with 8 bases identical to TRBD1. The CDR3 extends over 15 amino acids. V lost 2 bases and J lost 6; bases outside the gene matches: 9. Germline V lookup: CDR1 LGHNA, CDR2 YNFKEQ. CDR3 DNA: TGTGCCAGCAGCCAACTCGCGACAGGGGCGGGCGAGCAGTACTTC. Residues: CASSQLATGAGEQYF.

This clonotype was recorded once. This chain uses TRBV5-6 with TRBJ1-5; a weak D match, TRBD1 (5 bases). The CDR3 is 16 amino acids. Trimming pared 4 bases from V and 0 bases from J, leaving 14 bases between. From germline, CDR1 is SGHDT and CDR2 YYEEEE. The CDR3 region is CASSRVQDNSNQPQHF. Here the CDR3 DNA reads TGTGCCAGCAGCCGGGTACAGGATAATAGCAATCAGCCCCAGCATTTT.

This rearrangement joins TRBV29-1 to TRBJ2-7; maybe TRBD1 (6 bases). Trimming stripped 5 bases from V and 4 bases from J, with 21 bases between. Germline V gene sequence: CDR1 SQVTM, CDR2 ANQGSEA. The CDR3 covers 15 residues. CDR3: CSVSQSGAGAYEQYF. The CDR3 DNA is TGCAGCGTTAGTCAATCAGGGGCAGGGGCTTACGAGCAGTACTTC.

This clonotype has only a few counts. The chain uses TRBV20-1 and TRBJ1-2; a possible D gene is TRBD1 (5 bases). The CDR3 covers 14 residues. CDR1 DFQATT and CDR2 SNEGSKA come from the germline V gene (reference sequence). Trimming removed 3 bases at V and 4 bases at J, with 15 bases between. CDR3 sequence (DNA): TGCAGTGCTAGCATCGGGGGGATTCCCTATGGCTACACCTTC. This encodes CSASIGGIPYGYTF.

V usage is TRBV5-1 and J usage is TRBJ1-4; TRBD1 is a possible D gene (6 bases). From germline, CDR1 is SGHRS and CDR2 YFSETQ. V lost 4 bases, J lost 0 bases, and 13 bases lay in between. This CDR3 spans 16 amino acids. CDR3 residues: CASSQRTAATNEKLFF. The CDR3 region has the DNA TGCGCCAGCAGCCAACGGACAGCCGCAACTAATGAAAAACTGTTTTTT.

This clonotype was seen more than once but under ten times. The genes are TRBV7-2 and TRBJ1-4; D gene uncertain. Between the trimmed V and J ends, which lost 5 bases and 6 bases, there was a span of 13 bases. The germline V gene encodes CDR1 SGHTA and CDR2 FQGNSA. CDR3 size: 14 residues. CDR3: CASSPSGRYEKLFF. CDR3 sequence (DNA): TGTGCCAGCAGCCCTTCCGGGAGATATGAAAAACTGTTTTTT.

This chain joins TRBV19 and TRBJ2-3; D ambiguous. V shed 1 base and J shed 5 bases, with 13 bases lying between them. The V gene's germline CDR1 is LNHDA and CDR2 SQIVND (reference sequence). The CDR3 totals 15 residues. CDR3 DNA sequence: TGTGCCAGTAGTATAGGGGCCAGGACCGGAGATACGCAGTATTTT. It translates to CASSIGARTGDTQYF.

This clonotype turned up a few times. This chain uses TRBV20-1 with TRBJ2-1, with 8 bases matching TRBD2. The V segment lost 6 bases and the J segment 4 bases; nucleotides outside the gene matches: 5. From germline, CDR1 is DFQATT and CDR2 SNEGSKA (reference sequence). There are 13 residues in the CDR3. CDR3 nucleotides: TGCAGTGCGGTACTAGCGGAATACAATGAGCAGTTCTTC. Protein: CSAVLAEYNEQFF.

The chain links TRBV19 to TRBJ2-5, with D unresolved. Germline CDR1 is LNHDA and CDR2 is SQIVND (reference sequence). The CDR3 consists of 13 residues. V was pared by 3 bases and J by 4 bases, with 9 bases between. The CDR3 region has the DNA TGTGCCAGTAGTATGTACAGCCGAGAGACCCAGTACTTC. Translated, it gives CASSMYSRETQYF.

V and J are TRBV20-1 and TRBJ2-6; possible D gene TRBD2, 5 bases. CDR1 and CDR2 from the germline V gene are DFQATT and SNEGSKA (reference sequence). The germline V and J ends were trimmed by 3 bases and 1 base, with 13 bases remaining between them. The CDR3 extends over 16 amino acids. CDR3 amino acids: CSASLGVASGANVLTF. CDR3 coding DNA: TGCAGTGCTAGCCTGGGAGTAGCATCTGGGGCCAACGTCCTGACTTTC.

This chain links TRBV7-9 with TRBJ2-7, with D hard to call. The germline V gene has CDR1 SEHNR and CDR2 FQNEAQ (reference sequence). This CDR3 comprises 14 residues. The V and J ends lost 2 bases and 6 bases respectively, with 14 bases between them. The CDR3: CASSLSAGPSEQYF. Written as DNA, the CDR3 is TGTGCCAGCAGCTTATCGGCAGGCCCCTCCGAGCAGTACTTC.

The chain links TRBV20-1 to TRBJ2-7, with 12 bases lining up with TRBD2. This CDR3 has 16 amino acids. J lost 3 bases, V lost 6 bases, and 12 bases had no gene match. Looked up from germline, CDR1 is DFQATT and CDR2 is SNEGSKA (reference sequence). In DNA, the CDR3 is TGCAGTGCCCCCGCGGCTAGCGGGGGGGTTCTCTACGAGCAGTACTTC. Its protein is CSAPAASGGVLYEQYF.

The CDR3 protein is CASSLEVAGGDTQYF. The CDR3 DNA follows: TGCGCCAGCAGTCTCGAGGTCGCGGGAGGAGATACGCAGTATTTT. The chain uses TRBV4-3 and TRBJ2-3; 8 nucleotides match TRBD2. The J segment lost 5 bases and the V segment lost 6 bases, leaving 10 bases of the junction unmatched. The CDR3 length is 15 residues. CDR1 is LGHNA and CDR2 is YSLEER in the germline V gene.

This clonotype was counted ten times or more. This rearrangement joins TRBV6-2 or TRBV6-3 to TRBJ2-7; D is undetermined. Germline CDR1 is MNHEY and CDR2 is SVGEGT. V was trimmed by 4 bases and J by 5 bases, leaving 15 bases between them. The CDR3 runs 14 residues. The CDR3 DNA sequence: TGTGCCAGCAGTTCGACGGTACCCCTTGACGAGCAGTACTTC. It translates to CASSSTVPLDEQYF.

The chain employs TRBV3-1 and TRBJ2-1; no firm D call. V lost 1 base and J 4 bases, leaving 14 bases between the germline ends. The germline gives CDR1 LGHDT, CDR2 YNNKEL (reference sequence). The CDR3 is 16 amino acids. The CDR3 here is CASSQGPVGLYNEQFF. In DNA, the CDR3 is TGTGCCAGCAGCCAAGGTCCGGTAGGTCTATACAATGAGCAGTTCTTC.

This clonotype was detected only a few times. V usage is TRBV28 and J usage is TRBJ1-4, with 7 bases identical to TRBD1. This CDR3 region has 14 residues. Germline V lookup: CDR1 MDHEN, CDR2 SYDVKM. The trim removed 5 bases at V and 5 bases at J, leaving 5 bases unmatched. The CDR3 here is CASSPTGENEKLFF. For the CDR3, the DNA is TGTGCCAGCAGTCCTACAGGGGAGAATGAAAAACTGTTTTTT.

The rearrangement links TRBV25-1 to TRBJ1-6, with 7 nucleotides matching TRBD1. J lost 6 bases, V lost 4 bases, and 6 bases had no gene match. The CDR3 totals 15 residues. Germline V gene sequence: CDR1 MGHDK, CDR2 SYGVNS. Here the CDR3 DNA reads TGTGCCAGCAGTGGAGACAGGGCGACTAATTCACCCCTCCACTTT. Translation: CASSGDRATNSPLHF.

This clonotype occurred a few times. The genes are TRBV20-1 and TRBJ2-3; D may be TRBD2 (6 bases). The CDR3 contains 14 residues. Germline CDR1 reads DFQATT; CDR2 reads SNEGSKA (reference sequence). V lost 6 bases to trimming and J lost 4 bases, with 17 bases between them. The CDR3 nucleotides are TGCAGTGCAACGCCGGGACTCACGGCAGATACGCAGTATTTT. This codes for CSATPGLTADTQYF.

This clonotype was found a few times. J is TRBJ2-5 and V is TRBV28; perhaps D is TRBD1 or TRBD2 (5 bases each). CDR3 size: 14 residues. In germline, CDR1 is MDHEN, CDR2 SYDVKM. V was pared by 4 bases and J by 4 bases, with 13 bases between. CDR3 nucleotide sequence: TGTGCCAGCAGTTGGGACCCAAAGCGAGAGACCCAGTACTTC. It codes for CASSWDPKRETQYF.